This TCR beta chain was sequenced during a study of blood T cell repertoires in COVID-19. CDR3 length equals 13 residues. Per the germline V gene, CDR1 is MNHEY and CDR2 is SVGAGI. The V gene lost 8 bases and the J gene lost 5 bases, with 12 bases spanning the gap. Here immunoSEQ multiplex PCR was the method, and the copy in TCRdb shows in-frame clones only, minus some. The data hold around 100,000 clones, with approximately 69% observed a single time. The sequence derives from a man older than 75 with acute or convalescent COVID-19. The J gene is TRBJ2-2, the V gene TRBV6-5, with D perhaps matching TRBD2 (6 bases). Sequenced sample: peripheral blood. The CDR3 bases are TGTGCCAGCCGCTCCCGGGGGACCGGGGAGCTGTTTTTT. Its protein is CASRSRGTGELFF.